This T cell receptor (beta chain) was recorded in a study of T cell repertoires in cytomegalovirus infection. Looking at the study overall: Public TCR beta signature analysis indicated the presence of both CMV infection and matching HLA type. Study results and limitations: Ex vivo, HLA-C-restricted CMV-specific TCR beta clonotypes prevailed over the rest of the response.

TCRdb itself ran the reads through MiXCR, one entry per CDR3 protein. The table lists about 700,000 distinct CDR3 sequences, 33% of them singletons, with about 20% in the top ten. Trimming took 4 bases from V and 0 from J; bases not matched to a gene: 9. Germline CDR1 SGHNT, CDR2 YYREEE (reference sequence). This CDR3 contains 18 residues. With respect to this clonotype: The antigen remains undetermined.

Sequenced material: cultured PBMCs, taken from culture after CMV antigen stimulation. The clonotype comes from a human donor in good health (CMV status not recorded). Some clones in this sample may be carry-over from other donors' samples. V is TRBV5-4 and J is TRBJ2-3, with 12 bases that match TRBD2. The chain's CDR3 is CASSQGLAGPTSTDTQYF. The CDR3 bases are TGTGCCAGCAGCCAAGGACTAGCGGGGCCGACTAGCACAGATACGCAGTATTTT.